This note documents a single T cell receptor beta chain sequence. Antigen unknown. This sample is part of a study of shared clonotypes between healthy human individuals. This table comes from immunoSEQ multiplex PCR, and its TCRdb copy is limited to in-frame clones, with some not included. The sample consists of approximately 1,500,000 clones, 95% to 99% of them appearing once. V lost 6 bases and J lost 0; bases outside the gene matches: 2. This CDR3 has 15 amino acids. Per germline, CDR1 MNHNS and CDR2 SASEGT. Overall study results and limits: Sharing of clonotypes among donors was expected to vary with sequencing depth.

The clonotype was recovered from a man aged 25 to 45 in good health. The V gene is TRBV6-1, the J gene TRBJ2-7; 13 bases match TRBD2. Sequenced material: naive CD4+ T cells sorted from blood. Subset in this sample: CD45RA+ positively selected. The CDR3 spells CASSGTSGVSYEQYF. The DNA for the CDR3 is TGTGCCAGCAGCGGGACTAGCGGGGTCTCCTACGAGCAGTACTTC.